Presented here are 6 T cell receptor beta chains from one specimen sequenced in a study of sequential checkpoint blockade in melanoma. The sample's treatment: randomized to nivolumab then ipilimumab (arm A) or the reverse (arm B). The protocol was immunoSEQ multiplex PCR, while the TCRdb copy is restricted to in-frame clones and leaves out a portion. The profile shows approximately 21,000 clones, roughly four fifths of them singletons. Here the sequenced sample was CD8+ T cells sorted from blood (inferred from file names), taken from a patient given nivolumab and ipilimumab in sequence. The source of these receptors is a human donor with melanoma.

The rearrangement links TRBV6-5 to TRBJ2-7; 9 bases are shared with TRBD1. The CDR3 is made up of 14 amino acids. V was pared by 6 bases and J by 5 bases, with 8 bases of the junction left unmatched. Looked up from germline, CDR1 is MNHEY and CDR2 is SVGAGI. The CDR3 bases are TGTGCCAGCAGAACAGGGGGCGCGATAGACGAGCAGTACTTC. Translation: CASRTGGAIDEQYF.

V usage is TRBV30 and J usage is TRBJ2-1; 12 nucleotides agree with TRBD1. The CDR3 loop spans 14 amino acids. The V and J ends lost 6 bases and 13 bases, in that order; junction bases with no gene match: 13. CDR1 is GTSNPN and CDR2 is SVGIG in the germline V gene (reference sequence). CDR3 amino acids: CACSRPGQGADQFF. CDR3 bases: TGTGCCTGTTCTCGGCCGGGACAGGGGGCCGATCAGTTCTTC.

The J gene is TRBJ1-1, the V gene TRBV14; weak D call: TRBD1 (6 bases). CDR1 SGHDN and CDR2 FVKESK come from the germline V gene. V lost 2 bases and J 2 bases, leaving 18 bases between the germline ends. The CDR3 spans 17 residues. CDR3 amino acids: CASSQRLNRELNTEAFF. In DNA, the CDR3 is TGTGCCAGCAGCCAAAGATTAAACAGGGAGCTAAACACTGAAGCTTTCTTT.

The gene calls are TRBV5-1 and TRBJ1-1, with 11 positions matching TRBD1. The junction had 3 bases not matched to a gene; V was cut back by 0 bases and J by 2 bases. The CDR3 contains 16 residues. Germline-derived CDR1 and CDR2 are SGHRS and YFSETQ. This chain's CDR3 is CASSLGTGGLNTEAFF. The CDR3 DNA follows: TGCGCCAGCAGCTTGGGGACAGGGGGCTTAAACACTGAAGCTTTCTTT.

This clone was observed a few times. The rearrangement uses TRBV11-3 and TRBJ2-1; 8 positions match TRBD2. The CDR3 is 12 amino acids. V was pared by 6 bases and J by 7 bases, with 2 bases of the junction left unmatched. The V gene's germline CDR1 is SGHNT and CDR2 YENEEA. CDR3 loop: CASSRLANEQFF. In DNA, the CDR3 is TGTGCCAGCAGTCGACTAGCGAATGAGCAGTTCTTC.

The chain carries TRBV5-1 and TRBJ1-1; 8 nucleotides match TRBD1. CDR1 is SGHRS and CDR2 is YFSETQ in the germline V gene. The CDR3 loop spans 16 amino acids. V lost 1 base and J lost 0; bases outside the gene matches: 5. CDR3 residues: CASSLRTGLMNTEAFF. CDR3 sequence (DNA): TGCGCCAGCAGCTTGAGGACAGGGTTGATGAACACTGAAGCTTTCTTT. The full variable domain, its missing parts supplied by reference TRBV5-1 and TRBJ1-1, is KAGVTQTPRYLIKTRGQQVTLSCSPISGHRSVSWYQQTPGQGLQFLFEYFSETQRNKGNFPGRFSGRQFSNSRSEMNVSTLELGDSALYLCASSLRTGLMNTEAFFGQGTRLTVV.